Listed below are T cell receptor beta chains from one sample, sequenced in a study of blood T cell repertoires in COVID-19. TCRdb keeps only in-frame clones here, not all; method: immunoSEQ multiplex PCR. Of more than 90,000 clones listed, more than 70% were seen once; the top ten hold 11%. Sequenced material: peripheral blood. The receptor set was obtained from a woman in her 30s with acute or convalescent COVID-19. The CDR3 runs from the conserved cysteine through the conserved F or W.

>TRBV30|TRBJ2-2
CASPDSHANTGELFF
>TRBV10-3|TRBJ2-3
CAISGGREGWTDTQYF
>TRBV5-1|TRBJ1-2
CASSRSGGTGDMYGYTF
>TRBV27|TRBJ1-5
CASSLNFYSNQPQHF
>TRBV6-4|TRBJ2-2
CASSDSETKNTGELFF
>TRBV30|TRBJ1-5
CAWSAGGPLNQPQHF
>TRBV28|TRBJ1-2
CASSLFLSEAGYTF
>TRBV5-1|TRBJ2-1
CASSSPWGDNEQFF
>TRBV30|TRBJ1-1
CACSDRNTEAFF
>TRBV28|TRBJ2-7
CASSFYRQGAMNEQYF
>TRBV4-1|TRBJ1-3
CASSRGFRRTGNTIYF
>TRBV7-3|TRBJ2-7
CASSHGRGYEQYF
>TRBV18|TRBJ1-3
CASSPFYRGDTIYF
>TRBV9|TRBJ2-3
CASSAIPGQGAWGDTQYF
>TRBV18|TRBJ1-6
CASSPRGSSSYNSPLHF
>TRBV5-8|TRBJ2-4
CASSFLWGGGNIQYF
>TRBV9|TRBJ1-1
CASSVVSEMNTEAFF
>TRBV9|TRBJ1-6
CASSPMSGSPLHF